This T cell receptor beta chain derives from a study of T cell responses to AZD1222 COVID-19 vaccine. The study's findings and limits: As reported, nearly half of all spike-specific TCRs target variant regions that are unmutated. Among the donors, most were white British and more were female, and clonal diversity was possibly underestimated. Two AZD1222 administrations were followed by greater Spike-specific TCR breadth and depth.

For this clone: Its matching antigen is unknown.

The table came from immunoSEQ multiplex PCR; TCRdb's copy has only in-frame clones and leaves some out. The data show tens of thousands of clones, with 80% to 95% seen just once and 4.5% held by the top ten. The sample consisted of peripheral blood, taken on day 0 of MenACWY control vaccination. The receptor was isolated from an adult in good health.

DNA for the CDR3: TGTGCCAGCAGTCCCGGGACAGGGGGCAACGAGCAGTACTTC. Translating it yields CASSPGTGGNEQYF. The chain carries TRBV27 and TRBJ2-7; TRBD1 agrees at 12 bases. Germline lookup yields CDR1 MNHEY and CDR2 SMNVEV (reference sequence). The trim removed 5 bases at V and 5 bases at J, leaving 4 bases unmatched. There are 14 residues in the CDR3.